Shown below are 22 T cell receptor beta chains from a single sample sequenced in a study of T cell responses to AZD1222 COVID-19 vaccine. Repertoires were generated with immunoSEQ multiplex PCR, while TCRdb's copy carries only in-frame clones and drops some. The sample lists around 160,000 clones, about 89% occurring once. The sequences come from peripheral blood, collected on day 0 of AZD1222 vaccination. These receptors originate from an adult in good health.

The genes are TRBV12-5 and TRBJ1-4; possibly TRBD1 for D (5 bases). V was cut by 4 bases and J by 5 bases, with 11 bases left in between. CDR3 length equals 14 residues. Germline CDR1 is LGHNT and CDR2 is FRNRAP. The CDR3 nucleotides read TGTGCTAGTGGTTGGGACCGGGGGAATGAAAAACTGTTTTTT. Its translation: CASGWDRGNEKLFF.

This clone was picked up one time. This rearrangement joins TRBV7-2 to TRBJ1-4, with D maybe TRBD1 (6 bases). Trimming took 2 bases from V and 7 from J, leaving 11 bases between them. This CDR3 has 14 amino acids. From germline, CDR1 is SGHTA and CDR2 FQGNSA. Written as DNA, the CDR3 is TGTGCCAGCAGCTTAACAGGGTCAGGTGAAAAACTGTTTTTT. Residues: CASSLTGSGEKLFF. The full variable domain, completed using reference TRBV7-2 and TRBJ1-4, is GAGVSQSPSNKVTEKGKDVELRCDPISGHTALYWYRQSLGQGLEFLIYFQGNSAPDKSGLPSDRFSAERTGGSVSTLTIQRTQQEDSAVYLCASSLTGSGEKLFFGSGTQLSVL.

The chain links TRBV7-2 to TRBJ2-3; D may correspond to TRBD1 or TRBD2 (5 bases each). V was cut by 5 bases and J by 0 bases, with 18 bases left in between. Germline V CDR1 and CDR2: SGHTA, FQGNSA. CDR3 length: 17 residues. The CDR3 sequence: CASSGFNGALSTDTQYF. The CDR3 nucleotides are TGTGCCAGCAGCGGATTCAACGGGGCATTAAGCACAGATACGCAGTATTTT.

The table lists this clone with a count of one. This chain connects TRBV2 to TRBJ2-5; no firm D call. This CDR3 has 12 amino acids. Per germline, CDR1 SNHLY and CDR2 FYNNEI. With 8 bases removed from V and 2 bases from J, the gap between germline ends came to 9 bases. DNA of the CDR3: TGTGCCAGCGCAATGGGGCAAGAGACCCAGTACTTC. Residues: CASAMGQETQYF.

V is TRBV5-6 and J is TRBJ2-1; D is possibly TRBD2 (6 bases). The length of the CDR3 is 16 residues. Per germline, CDR1 SGHDT and CDR2 YYEEEE. V was shortened by 3 bases and J by 2 bases, with 15 bases between the two germline ends. DNA for the CDR3: TGTGCCAGCAGCTCACTAACTAGCCCGCCCTACAATGAGCAGTTCTTC. It yields the protein CASSSLTSPPYNEQFF.

The rearrangement joins TRBV7-2 to TRBJ1-3; D unresolved. Trimming removed 3 bases at V and 0 bases at J, with 9 bases between. The germline V gene encodes CDR1 SGHTA and CDR2 FQGNSA. The CDR3 spans 15 residues. The chain's CDR3 is CASSLLGASGNTIYF. In DNA, the CDR3 is TGTGCCAGCAGCTTGCTGGGCGCCTCTGGAAACACCATATATTTT. The entire variable domain, with the rest obtained from reference TRBV7-2 and TRBJ1-3, is as follows: GAGVSQSPSNKVTEKGKDVELRCDPISGHTALYWYRQSLGQGLEFLIYFQGNSAPDKSGLPSDRFSAERTGGSVSTLTIQRTQQEDSAVYLCASSLLGASGNTIYFGEGSWLTVV.

The chain combines TRBV7-2 with TRBJ1-1; tentative D call: TRBD1 (5 bases). The CDR3 sequence is 14 residues long. The germline V and J ends were trimmed by 3 bases and 1 base, with 9 bases remaining between them. Germline V gene data show CDR1 as SGHTA and CDR2 as FQGNSA. The CDR3 is CASSFGGTNTEAFF. Written as DNA, the CDR3 is TGTGCCAGCAGCTTTGGGGGTACGAACACTGAAGCTTTCTTT.

The gene calls are TRBV29-1 and TRBJ1-2, with D perhaps TRBD1 (5 bases). Germline V gene lookup returns CDR1 SQVTM and CDR2 ANQGSEA. This CDR3 contains 13 residues. The CDR3 loop reads CIPPGTSDYGYTF. The CDR3 nucleotides read TGCATCCCCCCAGGGACCTCTGACTATGGCTACACCTTC.

This clone was observed a few times. The chain couples TRBV14 to TRBJ1-1, with TRBD1 as a possible D gene (5 bases). This CDR3 spans 15 amino acids. Between the trimmed V and J ends, which lost 1 base and 5 bases, there was a span of 14 bases. Germline-derived CDR1 and CDR2 are SGHDN and FVKESK. CDR3 loop: CASSQVRAGKTEAFF. The CDR3 DNA sequence: TGTGCCAGCAGCCAAGTCAGGGCGGGGAAAACTGAAGCTTTCTTT.

The V and J genes are TRBV28 and TRBJ2-6; 8 nucleotides align to TRBD1. This CDR3 region has 19 residues. CDR1 and CDR2 (germline): MDHEN, SYDVKM. V shed 6 bases and J 0 bases; nucleotides not matched to a gene: 13. CDR3 bases: TGTGCCAGCAGAATATGGGGGGACAGGAGCCCCTCTGGGGCCAACGTCCTGACTTTC. It specifies CASRIWGDRSPSGANVLTF.

The genes are TRBV7-9 and TRBJ2-3, with 7 bases aligning to TRBD1. The ends lost 1 base at V and 1 base at J; junction bases unmatched: 5. Germline values: CDR1 SEHNR, CDR2 FQNEAQ (reference sequence). The CDR3 contains 16 residues. For the CDR3, the DNA is TGTGCCAGCAGCTTAGTTCGACAGGGTGGCACAGATACGCAGTATTTT. Residues: CASSLVRQGGTDTQYF.

The V call is TRBV11-1, the J call TRBJ2-1, with 15 bases identical to TRBD2. The CDR3 covers 16 residues. The J segment lost 8 bases and the V segment lost 5 bases, leaving 7 bases of the junction unmatched. In germline, CDR1 is SGHAT, CDR2 FQDESV (reference sequence). For the CDR3, the DNA is TGTGCCAGCAGCCCCCGGACTAGCGGGAGGGCCTATGAGCAGTTCTTC. It codes for CASSPRTSGRAYEQFF.

The chain links TRBV21-1 to TRBJ2-4; TRBD1 is taken as the D call from the table, unchecked against the DNA. TRBV21-1 represents a pseudogene. The CDR3 runs to 16 residues. In DNA form, the CDR3 reads TGTGCCAGCAGCAAACGTGGGGGCCGCAGTAAAAACATTCAGTACTTC. It codes for CASSKRGGRSKNIQYF.

Note on this clone: One end of the junction does not line up with germline, which may come from a read error. The rearrangement links TRBV23-1 to TRBJ2-1; 9 bases align to TRBD2. TRBV23-1 qualifies as an ORF whose function is uncertain. The CDR3 totals 13 residues. The CDR3 loop reads CASSLGRLAGMVF. CDR3 DNA sequence: TGCGCCAGCAGTCTCGGCCGTCTAGCGGGAATGGTCTTC.

The CDR3 coding sequence is TGTGCCAGCAGTCTTACCGGGACAGGGCCGCGGACTGAAGCTTTCTTT. Amino acids: CASSLTGTGPRTEAFF. This chain joins TRBV3-1 (or the pseudogene TRBV3-2) and TRBJ1-1; 9 bases align to TRBD1. The CDR3 has 16 residues. With 6 bases clipped from V and 5 bases from J, the junction kept 13 bases outside the gene matches. Germline CDR1 LGHDT, CDR2 YNNKEL (reference sequence).

V usage is TRBV2 and J usage is TRBJ2-5; TRBD1 agrees at 7 bases. The CDR3 has 14 residues. With 1 base clipped from V and 5 bases from J, the junction kept 4 bases outside the gene matches. Germline CDR1 SNHLY, CDR2 FYNNEI. The CDR3 spells CASSEDRGQETQYF. The CDR3 nucleotides read TGTGCCAGCAGTGAAGACAGGGGCCAGGAGACCCAGTACTTC.

This clone is a singleton in its sample. The chain recombines TRBV29-1 with TRBJ1-1; D gene unclear. CDR1 SQVTM and CDR2 ANQGSEA come from the germline V gene. There are 11 residues in the CDR3. V lost 5 bases to trimming and J lost 2 bases, with 6 bases between them. DNA for the CDR3: TGCAGCGTTACAGTAAACACTGAAGCTTTCTTT. Its translation: CSVTVNTEAFF. Variable domain in full (rest from reference TRBV29-1 and TRBJ1-1): SAVISQKPSRDICQRGTSLTIQCQVDSQVTMMFWYRQQPGQSLTLIATANQGSEATYESGFVIDKFPISRPNLTFSTLTVSNMSPEDSSIYLCSVTVNTEAFFGQGTRLTVV.

The chain links TRBV6-2 or TRBV6-3 to TRBJ2-5; TRBD1 matches 7 bases. The CDR3 loop spans 14 amino acids. Germline V gene data show CDR1 as MNHEY and CDR2 as SVGEGT. The V and J ends lost 6 bases and 4 bases, in that order; junction bases with no gene match: 8. The CDR3 loop is CASSLGTEAETQYF. In nucleotides, the CDR3 is TGTGCCAGCAGCTTGGGGACAGAAGCAGAGACCCAGTACTTC.

The chain employs TRBV6-5 and TRBJ1-5; 10 nucleotides match TRBD1. The CDR3 has 15 amino acids. The V segment lost 3 bases and the J segment 7 bases; nucleotides outside the gene matches: 6. Germline lookup yields CDR1 MNHEY and CDR2 SVGAGI. The CDR3 DNA reads TGTGCCAGCAGTTATGCGAGGACAGGGGGGCAGCCCCAGCATTTT. Encoded protein: CASSYARTGGQPQHF.

J is TRBJ2-3 and V is TRBV19; TRBD2 matches 9 bases. The J segment lost 2 bases and the V segment lost 8 bases, leaving 11 bases of the junction unmatched. The germline V gene has CDR1 LNHDA and CDR2 SQIVND (reference sequence). CDR3 length equals 16 residues. CDR3 sequence: CASAPNRLAATDTQYF. DNA of the CDR3: TGTGCCAGTGCCCCAAACCGACTAGCGGCCACAGATACGCAGTATTTT.

The V gene is TRBV7-2, the J gene TRBJ1-2, with TRBD1 matching 9 bases. V was clipped by 4 bases and J by 2 bases; unmatched bases: 5. CDR1 and CDR2 from the germline V gene are SGHTA and FQGNSA. This CDR3 comprises 15 residues. The CDR3 DNA reads as TGTGCCAGCAGCTCCAACAGGGGGCCGAACTATGGCTACACCTTC. Translating it yields CASSSNRGPNYGYTF.

This clone was detected a few times. The CDR3 DNA reads as TGTGCCAGCAGTGAAGTACGCGGGAGTGGAACAGATACGCAGTATTTT. It specifies CASSEVRGSGTDTQYF. The chain is built from TRBV6-1 and TRBJ2-3, with 7 positions matching TRBD2. In germline, CDR1 is MNHNS, CDR2 SASEGT. V was pared by 1 base and J by 3 bases, with 7 bases of the junction left unmatched. This CDR3 spans 16 amino acids.